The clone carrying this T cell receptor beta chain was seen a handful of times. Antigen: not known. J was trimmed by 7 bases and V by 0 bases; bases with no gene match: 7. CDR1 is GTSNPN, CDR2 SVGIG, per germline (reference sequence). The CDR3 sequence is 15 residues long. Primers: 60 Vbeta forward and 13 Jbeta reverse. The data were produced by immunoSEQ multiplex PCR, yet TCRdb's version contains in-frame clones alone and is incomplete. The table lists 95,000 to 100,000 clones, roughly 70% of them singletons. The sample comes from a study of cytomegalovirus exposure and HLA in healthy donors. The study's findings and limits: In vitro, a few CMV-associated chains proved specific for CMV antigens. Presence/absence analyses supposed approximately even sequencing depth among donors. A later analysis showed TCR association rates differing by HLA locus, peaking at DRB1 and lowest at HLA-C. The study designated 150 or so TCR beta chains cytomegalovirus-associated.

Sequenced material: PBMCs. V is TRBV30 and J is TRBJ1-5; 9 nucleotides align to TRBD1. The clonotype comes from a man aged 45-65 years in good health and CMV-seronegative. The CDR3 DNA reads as TGTGCCTGGAGTGTACTGGGACAGGGATCACAGCCCCAGCATTTT. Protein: CAWSVLGQGSQPQHF.